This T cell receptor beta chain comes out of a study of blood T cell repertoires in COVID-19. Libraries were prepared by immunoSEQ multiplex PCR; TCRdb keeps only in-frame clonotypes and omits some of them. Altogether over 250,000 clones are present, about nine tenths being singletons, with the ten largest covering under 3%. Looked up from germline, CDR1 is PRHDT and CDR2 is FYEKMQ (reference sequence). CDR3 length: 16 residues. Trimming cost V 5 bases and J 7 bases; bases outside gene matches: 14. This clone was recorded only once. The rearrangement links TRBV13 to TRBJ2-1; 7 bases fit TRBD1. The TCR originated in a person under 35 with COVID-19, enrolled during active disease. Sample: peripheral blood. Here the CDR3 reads CASSPPTGYHRNEQFF. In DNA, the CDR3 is TGTGCCAGCAGCCCTCCGACAGGGTATCACAGGAATGAGCAGTTCTTC. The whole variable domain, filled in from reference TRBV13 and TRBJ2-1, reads AAGVIQSPRHLIKEKRETATLKCYPIPRHDTVYWYQQGPGQDPQFLISFYEKMQSDKGSIPDRFSAQQFSDYHSELNMSSLELGDSALYFCASSPPTGYHRNEQFFGPGTRLTVL.